These 28 T cell receptor beta chains were all obtained from the same sample, sequenced in a study of blood T cell repertoires in COVID-19. TCRdb keeps only in-frame clones here, not all; method: immunoSEQ multiplex PCR. The sample has a few hundred thousand clones; 88% are singletons. Sample: PBMCs or T cells enriched from blood (not recorded which). These TCRs come from a woman aged 40 to 50 who had been exposed to COVID-19.

The chain uses TRBV5-4 and TRBJ2-1; weak D call: TRBD2 (6 bases). With 2 bases removed from V and 8 bases from J, the gap between germline ends came to 14 bases. The CDR3 consists of 14 residues. CDR1 is SGHNT and CDR2 is YYREEE in the germline V gene (reference sequence). The CDR3 nucleotides read TGTGCCAGCAGCTTCGGGGCGGGAAGGGATGAGCAGTTCTTC. It translates to CASSFGAGRDEQFF.

The chain has TRBV14 and TRBJ2-1, with D possibly being TRBD1 (5 bases). CDR3 size: 14 residues. Trimming removed 4 bases from V and 7 bases from J, with 14 bases in between. The V gene's germline CDR1 is SGHDN and CDR2 FVKESK. In DNA, the CDR3 is TGTGCCAGCAGCCCGGGTCAGGGTAGGAATGAGCAGTTCTTC. Protein product: CASSPGQGRNEQFF. Variable domain in full (rest from reference TRBV14 and TRBJ2-1): EAGVTQFPSHSVIEKGQTVTLRCDPISGHDNLYWYRRVMGKEIKFLLHFVKESKQDESGMPNNRFLAERTGGTYSTLKVQPAELEDSGVYFCASSPGQGRNEQFFGPGTRLTVL.

This chain links TRBV4-2 with TRBJ2-3; no clear D. The V end was cut by 1 base, the J end by 6 bases, with 11 bases between. In germline, CDR1 is LGHNA, CDR2 YNFKEQ. This CDR3 comprises 14 residues. The CDR3 protein is CASSQGDWRDTQYF. DNA of the CDR3: TGTGCCAGCAGCCAAGGAGACTGGCGGGATACGCAGTATTTT.

CDR3 coding DNA: TGTGCCAGCAGCGACGACCCCGGGACAGCGCTACTTGCAACTAATGAAAAACTGTTTTTT. Protein sequence: CASSDDPGTALLATNEKLFF. The gene calls are TRBV9 and TRBJ1-4, with TRBD1 identical over 7 bases. The germline CDR1 and CDR2 sequences are SGDLS and YYNGEE. The CDR3 runs to 20 residues. The V and J ends lost 3 bases and 0 bases, in that order; junction bases with no gene match: 17.

The J gene is TRBJ1-2, the V gene TRBV5-4; 9 positions match TRBD1. The germline V gene has CDR1 SGHNT and CDR2 YYREEE (reference sequence). Trimming removed 4 bases from V and 7 bases from J; junction bases left unmatched: 5. The CDR3 runs to 13 residues. The CDR3 DNA reads as TGTGCCAGCAGCCTACAGGGGGCGAGTGGCTACACCTTC. Residues: CASSLQGASGYTF.

The chain uses TRBV2 and TRBJ1-1; 8 bases align to TRBD1. The ends lost 6 bases at V and 13 bases at J; junction bases unmatched: 10. The CDR3 totals 12 residues. Germline V gene lookup returns CDR1 SNHLY and CDR2 FYNNEI. The CDR3 DNA reads as TGTGCCAGCAGAACCGGGACAGGTGTTTTTTTCTTT. This encodes CASRTGTGVFFF.

The count of this clone is one. The J gene is TRBJ1-4, the V gene TRBV7-2; the match to TRBD1 covers 9 bases. Trimming removed 0 bases from V and 5 bases from J; junction bases left unmatched: 7. CDR1 is SGHTA, CDR2 FQGNSA, per germline. This CDR3 has 17 residues. The CDR3: CASSLAGQGRPNEKLFF. The CDR3 DNA reads as TGTGCCAGCAGCTTAGCGGGACAGGGTCGCCCAAATGAAAAACTGTTTTTT.

This chain joins TRBV11-2 and TRBJ1-1, with 10 positions matching TRBD1. J lost 6 bases, V lost 4 bases, and 8 bases had no gene match. The CDR3 covers 15 residues. CDR1 is SGHAT, CDR2 FQNNGV, per germline. This CDR3 reads CASSWTGGMSPEAFF. CDR3 DNA: TGTGCCAGCAGCTGGACAGGGGGTATGAGCCCTGAAGCTTTCTTT.

The CDR3 region has the DNA TGTGCCAGCAGTTATAGTCAGGGAAGAATGAGCGAGCAGTACTTC. It specifies CASSYSQGRMSEQYF. The chain uses TRBV6-2 or TRBV6-3 and TRBJ2-7; maybe TRBD1 (5 bases). The V gene lost 3 bases and the J gene lost 6 bases, with 18 bases spanning the gap. Germline loops: CDR1 MNHEY, CDR2 SVGEGT. This CDR3 spans 15 amino acids.

CDR3 region: CSARDRGGLMNTEAFF. In nucleotides, the CDR3 is TGCAGCGCCCGGGACAGGGGGGGGTTAATGAACACTGAAGCTTTCTTT. The chain uses TRBV29-1 and TRBJ1-1, with TRBD1 identical over 11 bases. The CDR3 is 16 amino acids. Germline trimming cut 7 bases from V and 0 bases from J; bases unmatched to any gene: 10. Germline loops: CDR1 SQVTM, CDR2 ANQGSEA.

The chain couples TRBV27 to TRBJ2-3, with TRBD2 matching over 15 bases. This CDR3 is 18 amino acids long. The junction had 6 bases not matched to a gene; V was cut back by 1 base and J by 4 bases. Germline-derived CDR1 and CDR2 are MNHEY and SMNVEV (reference sequence). The CDR3 bases are TGTGCCAGCAGTTTATATCCTCGGACTAGCGGGAGGGCAGATACGCAGTATTTT. Translation: CASSLYPRTSGRADTQYF.

V gene TRBV11-3 combines with J gene TRBJ2-3; 9 positions match TRBD1. V was clipped by 6 bases and J by 4 bases; unmatched bases: 8. The CDR3 length is 15 residues. Germline V CDR1 and CDR2: SGHNT, YENEEA. This chain's CDR3 is CASSSGTGLSDTQYF. Here the CDR3 DNA reads TGTGCCAGCAGTTCCGGGACAGGGTTGTCAGATACGCAGTATTTT.

This chain joins TRBV5-1 and TRBJ2-2; a possible D gene is TRBD1 (5 bases). The germline V and J ends were trimmed by 3 bases and 4 bases, with 19 bases remaining between them. This CDR3 comprises 17 residues. Germline V gene sequence: CDR1 SGHRS, CDR2 YFSETQ. CDR3 nucleotide sequence: TGCGCCAGCAGCTCTCTTAGGGGAAGCTCGGGCACCGGGGAGCTGTTTTTT. Protein: CASSSLRGSSGTGELFF.

The rearrangement joins TRBV7-9 to TRBJ1-5, with D unresolved. With 5 bases removed from V and 7 bases from J, the gap between germline ends came to 12 bases. Per the germline V gene, CDR1 is SEHNR and CDR2 is FQNEAQ (reference sequence). This CDR3 has 13 residues. CDR3: CASSRGSLQPQHF. The DNA for the CDR3 is TGTGCCAGCAGCCGAGGGTCATTGCAGCCCCAGCATTTT.

The rearrangement links TRBV9 to TRBJ1-1, with D perhaps matching TRBD1 (5 bases). V was cut by 4 bases and J by 3 bases, with 22 bases left in between. Germline V lookup: CDR1 SGDLS, CDR2 YYNGEE. The CDR3 runs to 17 residues. CDR3 bases: TGTGCCAGCAGCATATCGCTCCAAGAGGGACTCGACACTGAAGCTTTCTTT. Encoded protein: CASSISLQEGLDTEAFF.

A single count supports this clone. This chain uses TRBV25-1 with TRBJ2-5; 9 bases are a match to TRBD2. The germline CDR1 and CDR2 sequences are MGHDK and SYGVNS. The ends lost 3 bases at V and 0 bases at J; junction bases unmatched: 5. The CDR3 loop spans 16 amino acids. The CDR3 reads CASSDLAGGYQETQYF. CDR3 nucleotide sequence: TGTGCCAGCAGTGATTTGGCGGGAGGGTACCAAGAGACCCAGTACTTC.

The J gene is TRBJ1-2, the V gene TRBV7-9, with 7 bases lining up with TRBD1. Germline trimming cut 5 bases from V and 3 bases from J; bases unmatched to any gene: 12. In germline, CDR1 is SEHNR, CDR2 FQNEAQ (reference sequence). The CDR3 totals 16 residues. The CDR3 DNA follows: TGTGCCAGCAGCCATCGGACAGGCCGAGGGGACTATGGCTACACCTTC. Translated, it gives CASSHRTGRGDYGYTF.

This clone has a handful of counts. V usage is TRBV27 and J usage is TRBJ1-5, with a possible D match to TRBD1 (5 bases). Per germline, CDR1 MNHEY and CDR2 SMNVEV (reference sequence). Trimming left V 5 bases short and J 3 bases short, with 14 bases between. The CDR3 has 15 residues. The CDR3 region has the DNA TGTGCCAGCAGTCTCGCGGGGCCTGCCAATCAGCCCCAGCATTTT. It translates to CASSLAGPANQPQHF.

The chain's CDR3 is CASSPAGAYNSPLHF. CDR3 in DNA: TGTGCCAGCAGCCCTGCGGGAGCCTATAATTCACCCCTCCACTTT. The chain has TRBV14 and TRBJ1-6; D not resolved. Germline CDR1 reads SGHDN; CDR2 reads FVKESK. The CDR3 extends over 15 amino acids. V lost 4 bases and J lost 2, with 9 bases in between. The complete variable domain, with remaining parts taken from reference TRBV14 and TRBJ1-6, reads EAGVTQFPSHSVIEKGQTVTLRCDPISGHDNLYWYRRVMGKEIKFLLHFVKESKQDESGMPNNRFLAERTGGTYSTLKVQPAELEDSGVYFCASSPAGAYNSPLHFGNGTRLTVT.

This clone was found once. The chain couples TRBV7-8 to TRBJ1-5, with D tentatively TRBD1 (6 bases). Deletions cut 4 bases from V and 1 base from J, with 11 bases between. The germline gives CDR1 SGHVS, CDR2 FQNEAQ. The CDR3 loop spans 15 amino acids. The CDR3 coding sequence is TGTGCCAGCAGCTCATTAACAGGGAGCAATCAGCCCCAGCATTTT. Translated, it gives CASSSLTGSNQPQHF.

The genes are TRBV29-1 and TRBJ1-4; weak D call: TRBD1 (6 bases). The CDR3 has 13 amino acids. Trimming took 7 bases from V and 7 from J, leaving 16 bases between them. CDR1 SQVTM and CDR2 ANQGSEA come from the germline V gene. CDR3 loop: CSAGGGAGEKLFF. The CDR3 nucleotides are TGCAGCGCCGGTGGGGGCGCGGGTGAAAAACTGTTTTTT.

V is TRBV21-1 and J is TRBJ2-7; the listed D gene, TRBD1, was not tested against the DNA. TRBV21-1 is recorded as a pseudogene. The CDR3 spans 17 residues. CDR3 amino acids: CASSPTGDRGPCYEQYV. For the CDR3, the DNA is TGTGCCAGCAGCCCTACAGGGGACAGGGGGCCTTGTTACGAGCAGTACGTC.

The chain couples TRBV5-4 to TRBJ2-1; 9 bases agree with TRBD1. V was clipped by 4 bases and J by 6 bases; unmatched bases: 5. Germline lookup yields CDR1 SGHNT and CDR2 YYREEE (reference sequence). This CDR3 has 14 residues. As DNA, the CDR3 is TGTGCCAGCAGCCCCGGGACAGGGATCAATGAGCAGTTCTTC. Translating it yields CASSPGTGINEQFF.

This chain uses TRBV29-1 with TRBJ1-2; TRBD1 might be the D (5 bases). Trimming left V 5 bases short and J 8 bases short, with 12 bases between. From germline, CDR1 is SQVTM and CDR2 ANQGSEA. The CDR3 is 11 residues long. The chain's CDR3 is CSVTTGSGYTF. The CDR3 DNA sequence: TGCAGCGTTACTACAGGAAGCGGCTACACCTTC.

The rearrangement joins TRBV5-4 to TRBJ1-4; perhaps TRBD1 as D (6 bases). The CDR3 is 16 residues long. Trimming shortened V by 4 bases and J by 7 bases, and 20 bases separated the two germline ends. The germline CDR1 and CDR2 sequences are SGHNT and YYREEE (reference sequence). The CDR3 bases are TGTGCCAGCAGCCGCTTGGGTCAGGGGAGTAGTGAAAAACTGTTTTTT. Its protein product is CASSRLGQGSSEKLFF. Together with reference TRBV5-4 and TRBJ1-4, the CDR3 gives the full variable domain: ETGVTQSPTHLIKTRGQQVTLRCSSQSGHNTVSWYQQALGQGPQFIFQYYREEENGRGNFPPRFSGLQFPNYSSELNVNALELDDSALYLCASSRLGQGSSEKLFFGSGTQLSVL.

The rearrangement joins TRBV4-2 to TRBJ1-4; 8 bases agree with TRBD1. Germline V gene data show CDR1 as LGHNA and CDR2 as YNFKEQ. The CDR3 extends over 14 amino acids. J lost 7 bases, V lost 2 bases, and 3 bases had no gene match. In DNA, the CDR3 is TGTGCCAGCAGCCAATTCCAGGGGGCTGAAAAACTGTTTTTT. Encoded protein: CASSQFQGAEKLFF.

The chain links TRBV6-2 or TRBV6-3 to TRBJ2-7, with D maybe TRBD1 (6 bases). This CDR3 comprises 15 residues. Germline V gives CDR1 MNHEY, CDR2 SVGEGT. V was cut by 0 bases and J by 6 bases, with 15 bases left in between. This chain's CDR3 is CASSYSPLQGSEQYF. DNA of the CDR3: TGTGCCAGCAGTTACTCCCCTTTACAGGGCTCCGAGCAGTACTTC.

V gene TRBV7-2 combines with J gene TRBJ2-7; perhaps TRBD2 as D (6 bases). The germline CDR1 and CDR2 sequences are SGHTA and FQGNSA. Trimming removed 3 bases from V and 2 bases from J, with 11 bases in between. The CDR3 is 14 residues long. The CDR3 nucleotides are TGTGCCAGCAGCTTTTTCGGGGGACCCTACGAGCAGTACTTC. Its protein is CASSFFGGPYEQYF. Variable domain in full (rest from reference TRBV7-2 and TRBJ2-7): GAGVSQSPSNKVTEKGKDVELRCDPISGHTALYWYRQSLGQGLEFLIYFQGNSAPDKSGLPSDRFSAERTGGSVSTLTIQRTQQEDSAVYLCASSFFGGPYEQYFGPGTRLTVT.